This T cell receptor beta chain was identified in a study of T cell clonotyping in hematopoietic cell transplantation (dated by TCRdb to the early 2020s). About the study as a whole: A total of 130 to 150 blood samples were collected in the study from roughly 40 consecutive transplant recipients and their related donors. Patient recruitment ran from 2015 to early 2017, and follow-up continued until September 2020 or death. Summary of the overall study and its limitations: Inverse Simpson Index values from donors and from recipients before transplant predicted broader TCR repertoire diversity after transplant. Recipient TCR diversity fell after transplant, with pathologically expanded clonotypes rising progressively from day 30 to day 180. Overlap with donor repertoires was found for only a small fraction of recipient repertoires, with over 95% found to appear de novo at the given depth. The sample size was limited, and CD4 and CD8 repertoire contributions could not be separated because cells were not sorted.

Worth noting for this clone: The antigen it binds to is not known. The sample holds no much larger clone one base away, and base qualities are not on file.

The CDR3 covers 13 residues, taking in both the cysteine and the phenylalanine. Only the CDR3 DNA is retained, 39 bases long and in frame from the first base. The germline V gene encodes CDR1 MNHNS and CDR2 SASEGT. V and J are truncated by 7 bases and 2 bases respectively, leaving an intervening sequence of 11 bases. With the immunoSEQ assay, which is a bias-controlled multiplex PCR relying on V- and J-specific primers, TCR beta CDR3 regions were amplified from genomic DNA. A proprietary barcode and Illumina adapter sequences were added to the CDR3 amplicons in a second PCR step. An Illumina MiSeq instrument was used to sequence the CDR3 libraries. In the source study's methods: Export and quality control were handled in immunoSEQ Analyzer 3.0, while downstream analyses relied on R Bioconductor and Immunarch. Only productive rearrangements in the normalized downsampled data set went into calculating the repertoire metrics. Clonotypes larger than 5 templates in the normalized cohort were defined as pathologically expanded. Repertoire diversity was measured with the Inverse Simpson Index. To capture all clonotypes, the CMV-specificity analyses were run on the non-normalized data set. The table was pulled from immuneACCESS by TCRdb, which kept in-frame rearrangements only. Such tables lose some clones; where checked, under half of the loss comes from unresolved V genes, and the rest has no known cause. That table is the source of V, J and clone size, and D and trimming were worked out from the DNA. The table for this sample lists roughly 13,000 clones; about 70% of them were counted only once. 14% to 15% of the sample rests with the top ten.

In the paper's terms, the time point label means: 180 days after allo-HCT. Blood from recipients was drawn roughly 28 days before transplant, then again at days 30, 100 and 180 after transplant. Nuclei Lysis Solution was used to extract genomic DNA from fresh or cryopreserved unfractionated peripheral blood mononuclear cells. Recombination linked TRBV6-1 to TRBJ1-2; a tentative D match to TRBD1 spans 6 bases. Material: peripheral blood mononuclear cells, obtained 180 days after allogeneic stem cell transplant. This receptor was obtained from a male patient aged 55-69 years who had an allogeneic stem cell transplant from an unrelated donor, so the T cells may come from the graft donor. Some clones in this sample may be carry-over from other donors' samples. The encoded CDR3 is CASNQGYNYGYTF. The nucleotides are TGTGCCAGCAACCAGGGGTACAACTATGGCTACACCTTC.